This T cell receptor beta chain was identified in a study of blood T cell repertoires in COVID-19. About the research overall: The samples span acute and convalescent COVID-19 from the United States, Italy and Spain. Sources were T cells, B-cell-depleted T cells, or PBMCs; the material itself was cDNA or gDNA.

After removal of 3 bases from V and 1 base from J, the junction contained 4 bases not matched to a gene. The CDR3 has 16 amino acids. In germline, CDR1 is KGHDR, CDR2 SFDVKD. In the study's own analysis: Amplification of reference gene primers was used by the study to estimate nucleated cell counts. Some clones are missing from TCRdb's copy, which holds only in-frame ones; the method was immunoSEQ multiplex PCR. V, J and clone size derive from that table, while D and trimming were established from the DNA sequence. The data show over 90,000 clones, 75% to 95% seen once. The specimen sequenced was peripheral blood. The receptor was derived from a man aged 18 to 29 with acute or convalescent COVID-19. The gene calls are TRBV24-1 and TRBJ2-3, with TRBD1 identical over 9 bases. The DNA for the CDR3 is TGTGCCACCAGTGATGCCGGGACAGGGCGCACAGATACGCAGTATTTT. Encoded protein: CATSDAGTGRTDTQYF.